The 17 T cell receptor beta chains listed next were all sequenced from one sample in a study of T cell responses to AZD1222 COVID-19 vaccine. The protocol was immunoSEQ multiplex PCR, while the TCRdb copy is restricted to in-frame clones and leaves out a portion. The data contain some 170,000 clones, roughly nine tenths of them singletons. The sequencing here drew on peripheral blood, taken 28 days after the second AZD1222 dose. The source of these receptors is an adult who received the AZD1222 COVID-19 vaccine.

The V and J genes are TRBV11-2 and TRBJ1-1; D is unclear. CDR3 length: 12 residues. The germline V gene encodes CDR1 SGHAT and CDR2 FQNNGV. Trimming removed 6 bases from V and 0 bases from J, with 5 bases in between. CDR3 DNA: TGTGCCAGCAGTTTTATGAACACTGAAGCTTTCTTT. It translates to CASSFMNTEAFF.

This clone came up once. V and J are TRBV21-1 and TRBJ2-7. TRBV21-1 is reported as a pseudogene. The CDR3 runs to 17 residues. The chain's CDR3 is CASSMALPATLPLEQYF. CDR3 bases: TGTGCCAGCAGCATGGCCCTCCCCGCAACCCTACCTTTAGAGCAGTACTTC.

The chain carries TRBV7-9 and TRBJ2-7; 13 bases line up with TRBD2. The germline gives CDR1 SEHNR, CDR2 FQNEAQ (reference sequence). The CDR3 is 16 residues long. The V segment lost 5 bases and the J segment 5 bases; nucleotides outside the gene matches: 9. DNA of the CDR3: TGTGCCAGCAGCGCCACTAGCGGGGGGGCCCCCCACGAGCAGTACTTC. It encodes CASSATSGGAPHEQYF.

This sequence joins TRBV9 and TRBJ2-3; 8 nucleotides line up with TRBD2. Germline CDR1 and CDR2: SGDLS and YYNGEE. This CDR3 has 17 residues. V trimming: 0 bases; J trimming: 2 bases; junction bases outside the gene matches: 8. The CDR3 here is CASSVDSRGRITDTQYF. As DNA, the CDR3 is TGTGCCAGCAGCGTAGACTCTCGCGGGAGGATCACAGATACGCAGTATTTT.

The chain recombines TRBV7-9 with TRBJ2-4; D gene ambiguous. The CDR3 has 15 residues. CDR1 is SEHNR and CDR2 is FQNEAQ in the germline V gene (reference sequence). Between the trimmed V and J ends, which lost 5 bases and 0 bases, there was a span of 11 bases. Here the CDR3 reads CASSPPGPAKNIQYF. The CDR3 DNA reads as TGTGCCAGCAGCCCTCCCGGGCCAGCCAAAAACATTCAGTACTTC.

The genes are TRBV9 and TRBJ2-1; TRBD2 is a possible D gene (6 bases). Per germline, CDR1 SGDLS and CDR2 YYNGEE. V was clipped by 4 bases and J by 4 bases, with 21 bases between them. The CDR3 sequence is 17 residues long. The CDR3 is CASSPSPAGLSYNEQFF. DNA of the CDR3: TGTGCCAGCAGCCCCAGTCCAGCGGGTTTATCTTACAATGAGCAGTTCTTC.

The V gene is TRBV18, the J gene TRBJ2-3; 7 bases fit TRBD2. This CDR3 is 17 amino acids long. J was trimmed by 2 bases and V by 6 bases; bases with no gene match: 14. Germline lookup yields CDR1 KGHSH and CDR2 LQKENI. CDR3 loop: CASSTSLGLADTDTQYF. In DNA form, the CDR3 reads TGTGCCAGCTCGACTAGCCTGGGCCTCGCCGACACAGATACGCAGTATTTT.

V usage is TRBV27 and J usage is TRBJ1-4, with D perhaps TRBD1 (6 bases). This CDR3 has 16 residues. Trimming removed 5 bases at V and 4 bases at J, with 17 bases between. Germline V lookup: CDR1 MNHEY, CDR2 SMNVEV (reference sequence). As DNA, the CDR3 is TGTGCCAGCAGTCCCGGGGGTACAGGGCATAATGAAAAACTGTTTTTT. Its protein product is CASSPGGTGHNEKLFF. Supplemented by reference TRBV27 and TRBJ1-4, the full variable domain reads EAQVTQNPRYLITVTGKKLTVTCSQNMNHEYMSWYRQDPGLGLRQIYYSMNVEVTDKGDVPEGYKVSRKEKRNFPLILESPSPNQTSLYFCASSPGGTGHNEKLFFGSGTQLSVL.

The CDR3 protein is CASSGLGSGAKNIQYF. In DNA, the CDR3 is TGTGCCAGCAGCGGCCTAGGGTCGGGAGCCAAAAACATTCAGTACTTC. This chain joins TRBV2 and TRBJ2-4, with no clear D. The germline V gene has CDR1 SNHLY and CDR2 FYNNEI. This CDR3 has 16 residues. V lost 6 bases, J lost 0 bases, and 15 bases lay in between.

The chain carries TRBV5-6 and TRBJ2-7, with unresolved D. The CDR3 is 14 residues long. Trimming took off 4 bases at V and 6 bases at J, with 17 bases between the two ends. Germline V gene sequence: CDR1 SGHDT, CDR2 YYEEEE. The CDR3 nucleotides are TGTGCCAGCAGCGCCCCTGGTCTGATGCGCGAGCAGTACTTC. Encoded protein: CASSAPGLMREQYF.

The genes are TRBV6-5 and TRBJ1-5, with a weak D call TRBD1 (6 bases). The CDR3 contains 13 residues. The V gene lost 0 bases and the J gene lost 8 bases, with 8 bases spanning the gap. The germline gives CDR1 MNHEY, CDR2 SVGAGI. The DNA of the CDR3 is TGTGCCAGCAGTTACTCGAGGGGGGAGCCCCAGCATTTT. Protein sequence: CASSYSRGEPQHF.

J is TRBJ2-5 and V is TRBV12-2; the D segment call TRBD1 is taken from the table without a DNA check. TRBV12-2 is tagged as a pseudogene. This CDR3 region has 14 residues. Written as DNA, the CDR3 is TGTGCAAGTCGCCCCGGAGCAGGGGTAAAGACCCAGTACTTC. Amino acid sequence: CASRPGAGVKTQYF.

This clone was seen just once. V usage is TRBV29-1 and J usage is TRBJ2-5; 9 nucleotides line up with TRBD1. Germline V lookup: CDR1 SQVTM, CDR2 ANQGSEA. The CDR3 sequence is 15 residues long. The V segment lost 6 bases and the J segment 5 bases; nucleotides outside the gene matches: 13. In DNA, the CDR3 is TGCAGCGTCTTTCCGGGACAGGGAAACGTCGAGACCCAGTACTTC. Residues: CSVFPGQGNVETQYF.

V is TRBV4-1 and J is TRBJ1-2; 7 bases agree with TRBD1. CDR1 and CDR2 from the germline V gene are MGHRA and YSYEKL. With V trimmed by 5 bases and J by 2 bases, 5 bases remained unmatched. The CDR3 is 14 amino acids. The CDR3 loop is CASSLPGQNYGYTF. The CDR3 region has the DNA TGCGCCAGCAGCTTGCCGGGACAGAACTATGGCTACACCTTC.

The chain couples TRBV2 to TRBJ1-4, with D unclear. This CDR3 is 14 amino acids long. CDR1 and CDR2 from the germline V gene are SNHLY and FYNNEI. V lost 5 bases, J lost 7 bases, and 14 bases lay in between. The DNA for the CDR3 is TGTGCCAGCAGTAAGATCTGGGGAGGTGAAAAACTGTTTTTT. It yields the protein CASSKIWGGEKLFF.

This rearrangement joins TRBV6-5 to TRBJ1-4, with D perhaps TRBD1 (6 bases). From germline, CDR1 is MNHEY and CDR2 SVGAGI. This CDR3 has 14 amino acids. V was cut by 2 bases and J by 7 bases, with 11 bases left in between. The CDR3 sequence: CASSYEQGGEKLFF. The CDR3 DNA reads TGTGCCAGCAGTTACGAACAGGGAGGTGAAAAACTGTTTTTT.

The chain has TRBV30 and TRBJ2-7; no reliable D call. Germline CDR1 GTSNPN, CDR2 SVGIG (reference sequence). The CDR3 is made up of 13 amino acids. The germline V and J ends were trimmed by 1 base and 3 bases, with 10 bases remaining between them. The CDR3 sequence is CAWSDNSGYEQYF. The CDR3 DNA is TGTGCCTGGAGTGATAACTCCGGCTACGAGCAGTACTTC.